The 19 T cell receptor beta chains in this list originate from one sample, sequenced in a study of blood T cells in healthy people across ages. A second PCR of 7 to 11 cycles used a sample-barcoded 5' primer and a J-beta primer mix. TCRdb reanalysed the 5' RACE reads using MiXCR and keeps one entry per CDR3 protein. The table lists approximately 1,100,000 distinct CDR3 sequences, more than 35% of them singletons. Sequences were obtained from blood. The source of these receptors is a woman aged 60 to 75 in good health.

The gene calls are TRBV27 and TRBJ1-5; 9 bases fit TRBD1. CDR1 and CDR2 from the germline V gene are MNHEY and SMNVEV (reference sequence). The J segment lost 6 bases and the V segment lost 6 bases, leaving 6 bases of the junction unmatched. The CDR3 totals 14 residues. CDR3 sequence: CASSDGTGRQPQHF. The CDR3 DNA sequence: TGTGCCAGCAGCGACGGGACAGGGCGTCAGCCCCAGCATTTT.

In this sample, this clonotype turned up a few times. The chain combines TRBV6-6 with TRBJ2-3, with D perhaps matching TRBD1 (5 bases). Trimming removed 8 bases from V and 4 bases from J, with 16 bases in between. This CDR3 has 14 amino acids. The germline CDR1 and CDR2 sequences are MNHNY and SVGAGI (reference sequence). This CDR3 reads CASSLGRSADTQYF. CDR3 in DNA: TGTGCCAGCTCGCTGGGGCGAAGTGCAGATACGCAGTATTTT.

This chain links TRBV29-1 with TRBJ2-1, with D possibly TRBD1 on 6 matching bases. Germline values: CDR1 SQVTM, CDR2 ANQGSEA. The CDR3 is 15 amino acids. The V and J ends lost 5 bases and 1 base respectively, with 15 bases between them. The CDR3 loop is CSVHLRGRSYNEQFF. The CDR3 DNA follows: TGCAGCGTTCACCTCAGGGGAAGGTCCTACAATGAGCAGTTCTTC.

The chain uses TRBV5-1 and TRBJ2-1; 7 bases match TRBD1. The J call may not be correct, given that the DNA end is closer to TRBJ2-7. The germline gives CDR1 SGHRS, CDR2 YFSETQ. The CDR3 covers 15 residues. CDR3 amino acids: CASSLLGTAYNEQYF. The CDR3 DNA is TGCGCCAGCAGCTTACTTGGGACAGCCTACAATGAGCAGTACTTC.

On this clonotype: A junction end diverges from the germline sequence, so it may reflect a read error. This chain connects TRBV5-1 to TRBJ2-3; no definite D call. CDR1 and CDR2 (germline): SGHRS, YFSETQ. The CDR3 consists of 16 residues. CDR3 coding DNA: TGCGCCAGCGGCTTGGCGGCCATTTCTAGCACAGATACGCAGTATTTT. It specifies CASGLAAISSTDTQYF.

The rearrangement uses TRBV20-1 and TRBJ1-4; 7 nucleotides agree with TRBD1. This CDR3 spans 14 amino acids. Germline V CDR1 and CDR2: DFQATT, SNEGSKA (reference sequence). The V gene end was trimmed by 0 bases and the J gene end by 8 bases; junction bases not matched to a gene: 6. The CDR3 reads CSARDPRGGEKLFF. The CDR3 bases are TGCAGTGCTAGAGATCCGCGAGGGGGCGAAAAACTGTTTTTT.

This clonotype was recorded a few times. The chain joins TRBV10-3 to TRBJ2-3; 7 bases agree with TRBD2. The trim removed 6 bases at V and 3 bases at J, leaving 18 bases unmatched. The CDR3 length is 18 residues. CDR1 is ENHRY and CDR2 is SYGVKD in the germline V gene. The CDR3 DNA follows: TGTGCCATCAGCCTTGATGAGGGCGAGCGGGAATGGACAGATACGCAGTATTTT. Translated, it gives CAISLDEGEREWTDTQYF.

V gene TRBV6-2 or TRBV6-3 combines with J gene TRBJ2-7, with TRBD1 as a possible D gene (5 bases). Germline V gene lookup returns CDR1 MNHEY and CDR2 SVGEGT. The CDR3 runs to 16 residues. V was pared by 6 bases and J by 5 bases, with 23 bases between. Written as DNA, the CDR3 is TGTGCCAGCAGATCTGGACAAAGGGGTATTTGGCACGAGCAGTACTTC. Translating gives CASRSGQRGIWHEQYF.

The V and J genes are TRBV13 and TRBJ1-2; tentatively, D is TRBD1 (5 bases). The CDR3 loop spans 14 amino acids. Germline V gives CDR1 PRHDT, CDR2 FYEKMQ (reference sequence). V was trimmed by 5 bases and J by 4 bases, leaving 14 bases between them. The CDR3 here is CASSPGGGFYGYTF. For the CDR3, the DNA is TGTGCCAGCAGCCCCGGGGGGGGATTCTATGGCTACACCTTC.

Only a few counts were recorded for this clonotype. The rearrangement joins TRBV7-2 to TRBJ2-3; 8 bases map to TRBD2. Per the germline V gene, CDR1 is SGHTA and CDR2 is FQGNSA. V shed 1 base, J shed 3 bases, and the junction held 6 bases outside the gene matches. This CDR3 comprises 16 residues. The CDR3 is CASSLEGRGVTDTQYF. As DNA, the CDR3 is TGTGCCAGCAGCTTAGAGGGGCGGGGGGTGACAGATACGCAGTATTTT.

The rearrangement links TRBV25-1 to TRBJ1-2; possibly TRBD1 for D (6 bases). The CDR3 runs to 13 residues. In germline, CDR1 is MGHDK, CDR2 SYGVNS. V was cut by 4 bases and J by 4 bases, with 10 bases left in between. This CDR3 is CASSARGVYGYTF. The CDR3 nucleotides read TGTGCCAGCAGTGCCAGGGGTGTCTATGGCTACACCTTC.

The chain links TRBV27 to TRBJ1-2; 9 bases match TRBD1. Germline values: CDR1 MNHEY, CDR2 SMNVEV (reference sequence). CDR3 length equals 18 residues. With 6 bases clipped from V and 7 bases from J, the junction kept 21 bases outside the gene matches. Written as DNA, the CDR3 is TGTGCCAGCAGCCGGTCACAGGGGGCGAACGAGTTACTGTTTGGCTACACCTTC. Amino acids: CASSRSQGANELLFGYTF.

A word on this clonotype: A much bigger clone sits one base away, suggesting this may be a read error. The chain has TRBV25-1 and TRBJ2-3, with D possibly matching TRBD1 (6 bases). With 4 bases removed from V and 5 bases from J, the gap between germline ends came to 10 bases. The CDR3 length is 13 residues. Germline assignment: CDR1 MGHDK and CDR2 SYGVNS. CDR3 residues: CASSGTGIDTQYF. CDR3 nucleotide sequence: TGTGCCAGCAGTGGCACAGGGATAGATACGCAGTATTTT.

The chain links TRBV5-4 to TRBJ2-1; 12 bases agree with TRBD2. The J call is in doubt because the DNA end fits TRBJ2-7 better. Looked up from germline, CDR1 is SGHNT and CDR2 is YYREEE (reference sequence). This CDR3 has 16 residues. CDR3 region: CASSPASGRVYNEQYF. CDR3 bases: TGTGCCAGCAGCCCCGCTAGCGGGAGGGTCTACAATGAGCAGTACTTC.

The chain couples TRBV27 to TRBJ2-5; 8 nucleotides line up with TRBD2. The better agreement between TRBJ2-7 and the DNA end casts doubt on the J call. The CDR3 spans 15 residues. Germline V gives CDR1 MNHEY, CDR2 SMNVEV (reference sequence). CDR3 protein: CASRPASGGGGEQYF. The CDR3 nucleotides are TGTGCCAGCAGACCTGCCAGCGGGGGAGGTGGCGAGCAGTACTTC.

V usage is TRBV30 and J usage is TRBJ2-1, with 12 bases that match TRBD2. This CDR3 is built from 13 residues. V was clipped by 5 bases and J by 10 bases; unmatched bases: 6. CDR1 and CDR2 from the germline V gene are GTSNPN and SVGIG (reference sequence). The CDR3 DNA sequence: TGTGCCTGGGGACTAGCGGGACGGGGAGAGCAGTTCTTC. Protein: CAWGLAGRGEQFF.

The rearrangement uses TRBV20-1 and TRBJ2-5; 12 bases fit TRBD2. CDR3 size: 15 residues. Germline CDR1 and CDR2: DFQATT and SNEGSKA (reference sequence). V dropped 5 bases and J dropped 9; count of bases not matched to a gene: 13. The CDR3 sequence: CSAAPTSGSREAQYF. The DNA for the CDR3 is TGCAGTGCTGCCCCGACTAGCGGGAGTCGGGAGGCCCAGTACTTC.

The V call is TRBV14, the J call TRBJ2-5; D is ambiguous. Germline-derived CDR1 and CDR2 are SGHDN and FVKESK. The CDR3 is 13 residues long. V was cut by 5 bases and J by 4 bases, with 11 bases left in between. For the CDR3, the DNA is TGTGCCAGCAGCTCCGACTGGGGAGAGACCCAGTACTTC. This sequence encodes CASSSDWGETQYF.

The V and J genes are TRBV5-1 and TRBJ2-5, with 7 bases identical to TRBD2. In germline, CDR1 is SGHRS, CDR2 YFSETQ. CDR3 size: 14 residues. Germline trimming cut 2 bases from V and 5 bases from J; bases unmatched to any gene: 6. CDR3 protein: CASSFQTSKETQYF. CDR3 nucleotides: TGCGCCAGCAGCTTTCAGACTAGCAAGGAGACCCAGTACTTC.